The sequence of this T cell receptor beta chain was determined in a study of shared T cell receptors in the human thymus. Here immunoSEQ multiplex PCR was the method, and the copy in TCRdb shows in-frame clones only, minus some. The top ten clones hold around 0.0094% of a sample with more than 550,000 clones, approximately 83% of them seen once. This clone has only a few counts. Germline V CDR1 and CDR2: SGHVS, FNYEAQ. The V end was cut by 0 bases, the J end by 3 bases, with 18 bases between. This CDR3 comprises 17 residues. The same data also went into a second study, on human thymus T cells. From that study: Having surgery to correct congenital heart defects, healthy Finnish infants acted as the donors. Corrective heart surgery yielded resections, and these provided the thymus tissue. Gene usage (both V and J) appeared biased in thymic and blood repertoires. Highly overlapping thymic repertoires among unrelated individuals were reported in related research.

Sequencing was carried out using thymocytes. The source is a girl under two years old with a congenital heart defect. This chain connects TRBV7-6 to TRBJ2-7; a possible D gene is TRBD1 (6 bases). The CDR3 sequence: CASSLAYNRAGDYEQYF. The CDR3 DNA is TGTGCCAGCAGCTTAGCATATAACAGGGCCGGGGACTACGAGCAGTACTTC.